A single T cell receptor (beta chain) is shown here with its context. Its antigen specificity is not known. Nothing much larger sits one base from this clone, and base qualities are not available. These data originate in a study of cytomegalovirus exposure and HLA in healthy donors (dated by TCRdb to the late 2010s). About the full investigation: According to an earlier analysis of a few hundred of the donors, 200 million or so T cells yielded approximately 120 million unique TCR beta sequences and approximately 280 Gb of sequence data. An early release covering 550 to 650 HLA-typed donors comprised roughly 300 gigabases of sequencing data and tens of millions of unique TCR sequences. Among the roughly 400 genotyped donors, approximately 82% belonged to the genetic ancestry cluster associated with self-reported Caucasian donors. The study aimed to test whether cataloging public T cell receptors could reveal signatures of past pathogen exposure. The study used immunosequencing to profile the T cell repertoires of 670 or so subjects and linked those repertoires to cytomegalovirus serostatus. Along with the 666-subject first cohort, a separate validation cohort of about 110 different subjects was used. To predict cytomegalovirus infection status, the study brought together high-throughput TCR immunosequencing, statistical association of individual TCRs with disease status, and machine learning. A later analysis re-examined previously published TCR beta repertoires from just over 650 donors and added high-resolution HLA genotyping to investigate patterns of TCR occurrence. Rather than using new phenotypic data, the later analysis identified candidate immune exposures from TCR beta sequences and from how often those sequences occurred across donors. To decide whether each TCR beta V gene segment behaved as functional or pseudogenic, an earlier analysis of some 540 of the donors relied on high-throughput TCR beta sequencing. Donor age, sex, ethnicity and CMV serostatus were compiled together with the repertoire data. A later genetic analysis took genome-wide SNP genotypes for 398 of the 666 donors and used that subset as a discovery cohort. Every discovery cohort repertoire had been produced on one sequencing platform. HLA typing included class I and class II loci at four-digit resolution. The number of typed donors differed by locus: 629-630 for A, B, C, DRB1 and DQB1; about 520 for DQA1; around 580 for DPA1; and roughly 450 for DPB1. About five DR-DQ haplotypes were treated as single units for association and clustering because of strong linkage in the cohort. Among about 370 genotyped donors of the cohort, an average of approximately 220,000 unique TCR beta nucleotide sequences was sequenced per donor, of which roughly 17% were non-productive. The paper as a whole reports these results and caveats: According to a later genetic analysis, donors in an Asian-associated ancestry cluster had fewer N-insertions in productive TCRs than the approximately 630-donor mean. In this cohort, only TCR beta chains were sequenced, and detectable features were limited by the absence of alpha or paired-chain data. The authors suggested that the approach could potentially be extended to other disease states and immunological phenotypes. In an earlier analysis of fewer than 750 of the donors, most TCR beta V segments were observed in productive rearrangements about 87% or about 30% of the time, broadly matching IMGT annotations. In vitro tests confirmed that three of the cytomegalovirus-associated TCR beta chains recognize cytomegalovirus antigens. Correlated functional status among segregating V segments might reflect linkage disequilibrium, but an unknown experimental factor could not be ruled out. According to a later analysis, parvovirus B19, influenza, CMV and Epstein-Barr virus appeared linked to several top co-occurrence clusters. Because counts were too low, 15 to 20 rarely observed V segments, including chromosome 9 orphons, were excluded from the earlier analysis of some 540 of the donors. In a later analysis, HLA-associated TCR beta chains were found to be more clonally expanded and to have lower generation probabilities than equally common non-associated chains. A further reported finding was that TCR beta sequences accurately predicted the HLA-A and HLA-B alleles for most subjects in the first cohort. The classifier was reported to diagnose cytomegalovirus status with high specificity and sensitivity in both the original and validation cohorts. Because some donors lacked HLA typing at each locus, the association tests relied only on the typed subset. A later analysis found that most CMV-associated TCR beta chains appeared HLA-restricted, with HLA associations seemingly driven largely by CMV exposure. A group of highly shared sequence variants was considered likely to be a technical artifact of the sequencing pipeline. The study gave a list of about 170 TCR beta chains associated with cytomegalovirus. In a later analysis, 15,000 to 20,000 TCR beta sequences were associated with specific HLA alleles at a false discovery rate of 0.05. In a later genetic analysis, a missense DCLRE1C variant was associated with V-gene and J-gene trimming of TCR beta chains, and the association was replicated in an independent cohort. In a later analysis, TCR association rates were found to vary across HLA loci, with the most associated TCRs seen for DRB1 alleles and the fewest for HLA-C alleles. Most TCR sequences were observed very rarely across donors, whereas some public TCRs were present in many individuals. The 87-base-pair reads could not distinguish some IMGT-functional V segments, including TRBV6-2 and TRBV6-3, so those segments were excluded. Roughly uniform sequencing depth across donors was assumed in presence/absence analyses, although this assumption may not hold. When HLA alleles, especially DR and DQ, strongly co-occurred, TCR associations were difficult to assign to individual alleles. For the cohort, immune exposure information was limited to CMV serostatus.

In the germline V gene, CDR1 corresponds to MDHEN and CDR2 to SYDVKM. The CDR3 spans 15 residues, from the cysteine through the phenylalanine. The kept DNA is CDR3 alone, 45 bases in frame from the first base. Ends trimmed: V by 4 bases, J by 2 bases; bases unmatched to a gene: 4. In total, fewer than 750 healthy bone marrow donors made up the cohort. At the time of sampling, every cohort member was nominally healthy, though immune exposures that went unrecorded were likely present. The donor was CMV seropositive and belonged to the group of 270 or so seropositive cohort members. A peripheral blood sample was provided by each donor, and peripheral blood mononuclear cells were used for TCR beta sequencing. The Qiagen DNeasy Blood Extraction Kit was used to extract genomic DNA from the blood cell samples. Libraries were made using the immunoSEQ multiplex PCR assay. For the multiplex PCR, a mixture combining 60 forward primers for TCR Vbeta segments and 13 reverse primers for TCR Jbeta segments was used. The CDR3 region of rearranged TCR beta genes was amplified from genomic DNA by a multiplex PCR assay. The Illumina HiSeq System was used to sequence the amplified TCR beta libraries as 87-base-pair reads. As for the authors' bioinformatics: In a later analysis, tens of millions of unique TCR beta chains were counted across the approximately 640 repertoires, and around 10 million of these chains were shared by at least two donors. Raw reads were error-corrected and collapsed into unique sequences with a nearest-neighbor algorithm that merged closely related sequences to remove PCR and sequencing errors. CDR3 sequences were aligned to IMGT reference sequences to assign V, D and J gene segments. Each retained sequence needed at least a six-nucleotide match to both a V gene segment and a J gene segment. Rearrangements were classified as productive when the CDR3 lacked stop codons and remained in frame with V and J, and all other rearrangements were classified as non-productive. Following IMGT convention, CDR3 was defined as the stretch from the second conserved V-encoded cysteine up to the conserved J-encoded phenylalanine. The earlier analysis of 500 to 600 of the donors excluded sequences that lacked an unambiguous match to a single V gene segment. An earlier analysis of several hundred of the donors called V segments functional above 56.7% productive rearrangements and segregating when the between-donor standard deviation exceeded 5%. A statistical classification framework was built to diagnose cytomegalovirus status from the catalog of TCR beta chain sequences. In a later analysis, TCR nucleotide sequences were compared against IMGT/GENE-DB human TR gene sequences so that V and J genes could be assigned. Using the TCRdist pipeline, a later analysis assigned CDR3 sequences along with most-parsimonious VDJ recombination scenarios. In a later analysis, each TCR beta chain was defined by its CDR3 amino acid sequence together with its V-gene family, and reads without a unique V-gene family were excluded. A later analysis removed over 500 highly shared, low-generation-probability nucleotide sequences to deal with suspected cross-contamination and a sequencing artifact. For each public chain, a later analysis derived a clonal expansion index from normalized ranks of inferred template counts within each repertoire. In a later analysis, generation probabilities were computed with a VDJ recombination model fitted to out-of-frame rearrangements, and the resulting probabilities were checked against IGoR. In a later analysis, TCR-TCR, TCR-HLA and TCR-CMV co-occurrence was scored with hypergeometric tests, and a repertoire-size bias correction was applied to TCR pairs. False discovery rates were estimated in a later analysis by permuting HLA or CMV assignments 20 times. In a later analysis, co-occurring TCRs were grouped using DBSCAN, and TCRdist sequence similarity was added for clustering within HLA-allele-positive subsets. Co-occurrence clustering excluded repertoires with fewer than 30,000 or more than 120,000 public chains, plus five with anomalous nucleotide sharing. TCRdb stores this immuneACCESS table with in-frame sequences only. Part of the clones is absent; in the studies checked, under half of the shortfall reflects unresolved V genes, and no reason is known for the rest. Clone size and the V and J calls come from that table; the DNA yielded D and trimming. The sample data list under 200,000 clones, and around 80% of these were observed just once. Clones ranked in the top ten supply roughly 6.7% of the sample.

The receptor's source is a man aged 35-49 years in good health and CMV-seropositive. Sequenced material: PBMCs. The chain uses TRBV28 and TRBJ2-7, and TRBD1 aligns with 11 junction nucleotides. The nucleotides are TGTGCCAGCAGTTCACCGGGACAGGGGGCCTACGAGCAGTACTTC. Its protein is CASSSPGQGAYEQYF. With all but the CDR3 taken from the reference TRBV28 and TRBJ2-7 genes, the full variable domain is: DVKVTQSSRYLVKRTGEKVFLECVQDMDHENMFWYRQDPGLGLRLIYFSYDVKMKEKGDIPEGYSVSREKKERFSLILESASTNQTSMYLCASSSPGQGAYEQYFGPGTRLTVT.